The 7 T cell receptor beta chains presented below share a single source sample, sequenced in a study of T cell responses to AZD1222 COVID-19 vaccine. Here immunoSEQ multiplex PCR was the method, and the copy in TCRdb shows in-frame clones only, minus some. The table shows around 100,000 clones, with over 80% occurring only once. This sample comprised peripheral blood, obtained on day 0 of AZD1222 vaccination. Source of these receptors: an adult in good health.

V and J are TRBV28 and TRBJ2-7; 7 bases agree with TRBD1. Germline V lookup: CDR1 MDHEN, CDR2 SYDVKM. The junction had 7 bases not matched to a gene; V was cut back by 5 bases and J by 0 bases. CDR3 size: 15 residues. The CDR3 DNA reads TGTGCCAGCAGTGCGCCGACAGGGATCTCCTACGAGCAGTACTTC. This encodes CASSAPTGISYEQYF.

The chain is built from TRBV18 and TRBJ2-2; D uncertain. Trimming stripped 1 base from V and 6 bases from J, with 3 bases between. Germline V CDR1 and CDR2: KGHSH, LQKENI. This CDR3 comprises 12 residues. The CDR3 region has the DNA TGTGCCAGCTCACCACTAGCCGGGGAGCTGTTTTTT. It specifies CASSPLAGELFF. The full variable domain, its missing parts supplied by reference TRBV18 and TRBJ2-2, is NAGVMQNPRHLVRRRGQEARLRCSPMKGHSHVYWYRQLPEEGLKFMVYLQKENIIDESGMPKERFSAEFPKEGPSILRIQQVVRGDSAAYFCASSPLAGELFFGEGSRLTVL.

The chain uses TRBV6-4 and TRBJ2-3; 10 positions match TRBD2. Trimming at V came to 5 bases and at J to 4 bases, leaving 6 bases not matched to a gene. Germline CDR1 MRHNA, CDR2 SNTAGT. The CDR3 covers 15 residues. Here the CDR3 DNA reads TGTGCCAGCAGTAGTCAGCGGGGGGGCGCAGATACGCAGTATTTT. Its protein product is CASSSQRGGADTQYF.

The chain joins TRBV7-6 to TRBJ1-1, with 7 bases matching TRBD1. The CDR3 is 15 residues long. Germline V gene sequence: CDR1 SGHVS, CDR2 FNYEAQ. V lost 3 bases to trimming and J lost 1 base; unmatched junction nucleotides: 5. In DNA form, the CDR3 reads TGTGCCAGCAGCTTGCAGGGGGTGGGGAACACTGAAGCTTTCTTT. Residues: CASSLQGVGNTEAFF.

The V call is TRBV24-1, the J call TRBJ1-3; TRBD1 matches 8 bases. The CDR3 is 15 amino acids. V shed 4 bases, J shed 4 bases, and the junction held 5 bases outside the gene matches. Germline V lookup: CDR1 KGHDR, CDR2 SFDVKD. CDR3 DNA: TGTGCCACCAGTGAGTTCAGGGGGCGGGGAAACACCATATATTTT. Its protein product is CATSEFRGRGNTIYF.

Note on this clone: This sample includes further DNA sequences coding for the same CDR3. The chain couples TRBV6-2 or TRBV6-3 to TRBJ2-3; tentatively, D is TRBD2 (5 bases). The V gene's germline CDR1 is MNHEY and CDR2 SVGEGT. This CDR3 is 16 amino acids long. Trimming removed 0 bases from V and 1 base from J, with 11 bases in between. The CDR3 sequence is CASSYSSGGGTDTQYF. The DNA of the CDR3 is TGTGCCAGCAGTTACTCCAGCGGAGGAGGCACAGATACGCAGTATTTT.

This clone has a single count. The chain carries TRBV5-1 and TRBJ1-3; no reliable D call. The CDR3 has 15 amino acids. The ends were cut back, 0 bases at V and 1 base at J, with 8 bases in the middle. Germline V gene data show CDR1 as SGHRS and CDR2 as YFSETQ. CDR3 sequence: CASSLAEVSGNTIYF. The CDR3 DNA reads as TGCGCCAGCAGCTTGGCCGAGGTTTCTGGAAACACCATATATTTT. Using reference TRBV5-1 and TRBJ1-3 for the parts outside the CDR3, the full variable domain is KAGVTQTPRYLIKTRGQQVTLSCSPISGHRSVSWYQQTPGQGLQFLFEYFSETQRNKGNFPGRFSGRQFSNSRSEMNVSTLELGDSALYLCASSLAEVSGNTIYFGEGSWLTVV.